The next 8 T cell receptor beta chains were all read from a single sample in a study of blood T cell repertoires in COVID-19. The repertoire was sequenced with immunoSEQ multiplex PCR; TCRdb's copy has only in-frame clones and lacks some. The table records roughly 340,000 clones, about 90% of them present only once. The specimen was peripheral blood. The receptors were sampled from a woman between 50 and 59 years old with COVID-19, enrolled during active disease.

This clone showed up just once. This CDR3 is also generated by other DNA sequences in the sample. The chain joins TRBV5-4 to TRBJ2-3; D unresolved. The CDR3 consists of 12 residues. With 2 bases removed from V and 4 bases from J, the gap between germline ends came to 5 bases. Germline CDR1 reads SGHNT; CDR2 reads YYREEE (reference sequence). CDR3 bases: TGTGCCAGCAGCTTTTCCTCAGATACGCAGTATTTT. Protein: CASSFSSDTQYF.

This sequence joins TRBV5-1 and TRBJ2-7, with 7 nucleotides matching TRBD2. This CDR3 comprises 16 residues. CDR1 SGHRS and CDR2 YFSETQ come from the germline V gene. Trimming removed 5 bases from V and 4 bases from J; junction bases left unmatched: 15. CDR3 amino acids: CASRMLPTSEAYEQYF. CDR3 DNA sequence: TGCGCCAGCAGAATGTTACCCACTAGCGAGGCTTACGAGCAGTACTTC.

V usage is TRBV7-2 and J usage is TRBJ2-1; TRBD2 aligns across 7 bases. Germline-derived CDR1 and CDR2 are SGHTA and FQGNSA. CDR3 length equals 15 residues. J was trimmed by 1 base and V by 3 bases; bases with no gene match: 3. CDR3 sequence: CASSFGGSSYNEQFF. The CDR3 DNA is TGTGCCAGCAGCTTCGGGGGGAGTTCCTACAATGAGCAGTTCTTC.

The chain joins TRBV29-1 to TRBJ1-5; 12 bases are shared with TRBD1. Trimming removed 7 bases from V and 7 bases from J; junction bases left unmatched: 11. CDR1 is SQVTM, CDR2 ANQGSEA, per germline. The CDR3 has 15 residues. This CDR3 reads CSAKGGQGALQPQHF. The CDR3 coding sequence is TGCAGCGCAAAGGGGGGACAGGGGGCATTACAGCCCCAGCATTTT. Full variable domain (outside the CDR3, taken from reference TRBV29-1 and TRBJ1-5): SAVISQKPSRDICQRGTSLTIQCQVDSQVTMMFWYRQQPGQSLTLIATANQGSEATYESGFVIDKFPISRPNLTFSTLTVSNMSPEDSSIYLCSAKGGQGALQPQHFGDGTRLSIL.

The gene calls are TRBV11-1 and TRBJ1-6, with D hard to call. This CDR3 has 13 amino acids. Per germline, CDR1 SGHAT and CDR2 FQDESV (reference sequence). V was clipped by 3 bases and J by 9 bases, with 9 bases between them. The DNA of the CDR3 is TGTGCCAGCAGCTTTGGGTCAGGTTCACCCCTCCACTTT. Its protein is CASSFGSGSPLHF.

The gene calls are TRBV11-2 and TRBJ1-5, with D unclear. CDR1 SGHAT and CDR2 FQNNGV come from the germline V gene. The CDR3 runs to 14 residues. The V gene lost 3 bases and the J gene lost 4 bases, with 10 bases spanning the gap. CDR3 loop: CASSLGAVNQPQHF. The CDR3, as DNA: TGTGCCAGCAGCTTGGGAGCCGTAAATCAGCCCCAGCATTTT.

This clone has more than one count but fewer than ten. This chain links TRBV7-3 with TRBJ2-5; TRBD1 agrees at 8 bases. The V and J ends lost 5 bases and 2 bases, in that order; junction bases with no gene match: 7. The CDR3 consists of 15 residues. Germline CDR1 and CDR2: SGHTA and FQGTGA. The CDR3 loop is CASSPGTGEQETQYF. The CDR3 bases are TGTGCCAGCAGCCCCGGGACAGGAGAACAAGAGACCCAGTACTTC.

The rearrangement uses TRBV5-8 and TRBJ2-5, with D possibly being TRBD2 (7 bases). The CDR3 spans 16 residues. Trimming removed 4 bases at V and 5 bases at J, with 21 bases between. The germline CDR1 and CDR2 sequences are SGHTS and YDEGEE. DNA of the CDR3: TGTGCCAGCAGCCGGGGGGCCGTTCAGGGAGGGGAGACCCAGTACTTC. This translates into CASSRGAVQGGETQYF.